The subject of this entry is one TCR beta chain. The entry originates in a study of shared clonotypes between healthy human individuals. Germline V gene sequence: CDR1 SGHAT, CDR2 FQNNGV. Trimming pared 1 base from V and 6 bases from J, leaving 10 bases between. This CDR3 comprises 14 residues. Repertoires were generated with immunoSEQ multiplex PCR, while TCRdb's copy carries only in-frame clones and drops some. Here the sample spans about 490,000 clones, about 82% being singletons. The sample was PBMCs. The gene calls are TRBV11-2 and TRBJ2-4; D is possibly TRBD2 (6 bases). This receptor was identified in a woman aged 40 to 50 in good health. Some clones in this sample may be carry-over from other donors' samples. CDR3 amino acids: CASSLVGGINIQYF. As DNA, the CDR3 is TGTGCCAGCAGCTTAGTTGGGGGGATAAACATTCAGTACTTC.